A selection of T cell receptor beta chains follows, all from one sample in a study of blood T cell repertoires in COVID-19. Profiled with immunoSEQ multiplex PCR; TCRdb holds only in-frame clones, not every one. The sample yields about 480,000 clones, approximately 90% seen once. Source material: PBMCs or T cells enriched from blood (not recorded which). Receptors originate from a woman aged 60-70 years who had recovered from COVID-19. Both conserved end residues are part of each CDR3. A D gene is named only where the DNA matches it firmly. Rows may omit the clone size; those that give it use once, few, many or a size class.

j_gene | d_gene | v_gene | abundance | CDR3aa | CDR3nt
TRBJ1-5 | TRBD1 | TRBV6-1 | once | CASSEPTGSQPQHF | TGTGCCAGCAGTGAACCGACAGGGAGTCAGCCCCAGCATTTT
TRBJ1-5 | TRBD1 | TRBV5-1 | - | CASSLGWAGGFQPQHF | TGCGCCAGCAGCTTGGGTTGGGCAGGGGGTTTTCAGCCCCAGCATTTT
TRBJ1-2 | - | TRBV18 | - | CASSPSHIDYTF | TGTGCCAGCTCACCTTCACATATCGACTACACCTTC
TRBJ2-1 | TRBD1 | TRBV6-5 | - | CASSTGTGRSEQFF | TGTGCCAGCAGTACCGGGACAGGGCGAAGTGAGCAGTTCTTC
TRBJ1-6 | TRBD1 | TRBV7-9 | - | CASSLRDRDSPLHF | TGTGCCAGCAGCCTAAGGGACAGGGACTCACCCCTCCACTTT
TRBJ2-4 | - | TRBV7-8 | - | CASSLTGEENIQYF | TGTGCCAGCAGCTTAACGGGGGAGGAAAACATTCAGTACTTC
TRBJ1-6 | TRBD1 | TRBV2 | once | CASRPIGQGRGSPLHF | TGTGCCAGCAGACCAATCGGACAGGGGCGCGGTTCACCCCTCCACTTT
TRBJ1-6 | - | TRBV5-1 | - | CASSLVGPGNSPLHF | TGCGCCAGCAGCTTGGTTGGGCCGGGGAATTCACCCCTCCACTTT
TRBJ2-2 | TRBD2 | TRBV5-1 | - | CASSPQRGGSGTGELFF | TGCGCCAGCAGCCCCCAGCGGGGGGGCTCTGGCACCGGGGAGCTGTTTTTT
TRBJ2-3 | - | TRBV19 | - | CASSIQDTQYF | TGTGCCAGTAGTATACAGGATACGCAGTATTTT
TRBJ1-2 | TRBD1 | TRBV13 | - | CASSSRGQGADGYTF | TGTGCCAGCAGCTCACGCGGACAGGGGGCGGATGGCTACACCTTC
TRBJ1-2 | TRBD1 | TRBV19 | - | CASSTTGTANYGYTF | TGTGCCAGTAGTACCACAGGGACAGCTAACTATGGCTACACCTTC
TRBJ1-6 | TRBD1 | TRBV14 | once | CASSQGRGYNSPLHF | TGTGCCAGCAGCCAAGGCAGGGGGTACAATTCACCCCTCCACTTT
TRBJ1-2 | TRBD1 | TRBV5-8 | - | CASSLDRGYGYTF | TGTGCCAGCAGCTTAGACAGGGGCTATGGCTACACCTTC
TRBJ2-6 | - | TRBV3-1/TRBV3-2 | - | CASSQEENRLSGANVLTF | TGTGCCAGCAGCCAAGAAGAGAACAGGCTCTCCGGGGCCAACGTCCTGACTTTC
TRBJ2-2 | - | TRBV11-2 | - | CASSSRRELFF | TGTGCCAGCAGCTCTAGAAGGGAGCTGTTTTTT
TRBJ1-2 | TRBD1 | TRBV4-1 | - | CASSQDPGTGNYGYTF | TGCGCCAGCAGCCAAGACCCCGGGACAGGGAACTATGGCTACACCTTC
TRBJ1-1 | TRBD1 | TRBV7-2 | once | CASGQGAETEAFF | TGTGCCAGCGGACAGGGGGCAGAAACTGAAGCTTTCTTT
TRBJ1-5 | - | TRBV25-1 | - | CASSVGGTNQPQHF | TGTGCCAGCAGTGTAGGAGGGACCAATCAGCCCCAGCATTTT